The 22 T cell receptor beta chains listed next were all sequenced from one sample in a study of blood T cells in healthy people across ages. A second PCR, run for about 7 to 12 cycles, used a sample-barcoded 5' primer plus a J-beta primer mix. TCRdb recomputed calls from the 5' RACE reads with MiXCR, one row per CDR3 protein. The repertoire holds roughly 900,000 distinct CDR3 sequences, with more than 25% as singletons. Sequenced sample: blood. These receptors originate from a woman older than 75 in good health.

This clonotype was counted ten times or more. A much larger clone sits a single nucleotide away, making a read error possible. The V gene is TRBV12-3 or TRBV12-4, the J gene TRBJ2-7; 11 positions match TRBD1. This CDR3 contains 15 residues. The junction had 7 bases not matched to a gene; V was cut back by 6 bases and J by 3 bases. The CDR3: CASSSLGTGGYEQYF. In DNA form, the CDR3 reads TGTGCCAGCAGCTCCCTGGGGACAGGGGGCTACGAGCAGTACTTC.

The sample holds many counts of this clonotype. V usage is TRBV6-5 and J usage is TRBJ1-6; D remains ambiguous. Trimming stripped 0 bases from V and 5 bases from J, with 2 bases between. The CDR3 sequence is 13 residues long. The germline gives CDR1 MNHEY, CDR2 SVGAGI. The CDR3 coding sequence is TGTGCCAGCAGTTACTCGAATAATTCACCCCTCCACTTT. Its protein product is CASSYSNNSPLHF.

Many counts were recorded for this clonotype. The V and J genes are TRBV5-1 and TRBJ2-1; TRBD2 matches at 13 bases. CDR3 length equals 18 residues. Trimming cost V 3 bases and J 6 bases; bases outside gene matches: 12. Germline loops: CDR1 SGHRS, CDR2 YFSETQ. CDR3 nucleotide sequence: TGCGCCAGCAGCTGGGACCCCCGTAGACTAGCGGGGGGCAATGAGCAGTTCTTC. It encodes CASSWDPRRLAGGNEQFF.

This clonotype was seen at least ten times. This chain links TRBV12-3 or TRBV12-4 with TRBJ2-7; D is ambiguous. This CDR3 comprises 13 residues. V was pared by 3 bases and J by 3 bases, with 9 bases between. CDR3 in amino acids: CASSLSAFYEQYF. For the CDR3, the DNA is TGTGCCAGCAGTTTGTCAGCGTTCTACGAGCAGTACTTC.

This clonotype turned up a few times. The chain combines TRBV7-9 with TRBJ1-6, with 7 nucleotides matching TRBD1. V dropped 0 bases and J dropped 16; count of bases not matched to a gene: 6. There are 13 residues in the CDR3. Germline V gene sequence: CDR1 SEHNR, CDR2 FQNEAQ (reference sequence). The DNA of the CDR3 is TGTGCCAGCAGCTTAGCCGACAGGGCCCCTCTCCACTTT. It encodes CASSLADRAPLHF.

This clonotype came up many times. V usage is TRBV2 and J usage is TRBJ2-5, with TRBD1 identical over 7 bases. Per germline, CDR1 SNHLY and CDR2 FYNNEI. J gave up 4 bases and V 7 bases, and 9 bases lay outside the gene matches. The CDR3 has 14 residues. CDR3 in amino acids: CASTIPGGVETQYF. CDR3 DNA sequence: TGTGCCAGCACCATCCCAGGGGGTGTAGAGACCCAGTACTTC.

This clonotype was counted a few times. This sequence may be a read error, since a much larger clone differs from it by one base. J is TRBJ2-6 and V is TRBV25-1, with 7 nucleotides matching TRBD1. CDR3 size: 18 residues. Germline values: CDR1 MGHDK, CDR2 SYGVNS. This CDR3 reads CASSEGTVFSSGTNVLTF. The DNA for the CDR3 is TGTGCCAGCAGTGAAGGGACAGTCTTTAGCTCTGGGACCAACGTCCTGACTTTC.

In this sample, this clonotype turned up many times. CDR3 region: CASTRGAPETQYF. Written as DNA, the CDR3 is TGCGCCAGCACCAGAGGGGCACCGGAGACCCAGTACTTC. J is TRBJ2-5 and V is TRBV5-1; D possibly uses TRBD1 or TRBD2 (5 bases each). The V gene's germline CDR1 is SGHRS and CDR2 YFSETQ. This CDR3 comprises 13 residues. The V gene lost 6 bases and the J gene lost 5 bases, with 14 bases spanning the gap.

This clonotype appeared many times. V and J are TRBV4-1 and TRBJ2-5; D call uncertain. Between the trimmed V and J ends, which lost 2 bases and 2 bases, there was a span of 9 bases. Looked up from germline, CDR1 is MGHRA and CDR2 is YSYEKL. The CDR3 has 14 amino acids. In DNA form, the CDR3 reads TGCGCCAGCAGCCAAATTCACTATCAAGAGACCCAGTACTTC. It codes for CASSQIHYQETQYF.

At least ten counts were recorded for this clonotype. V usage is TRBV5-5 and J usage is TRBJ2-7; D call uncertain. Trimming stripped 1 base from V and 7 bases from J, with 9 bases between. The length of the CDR3 is 12 residues. Germline V gene sequence: CDR1 SGHKS, CDR2 YYEKEE (reference sequence). The CDR3 nucleotides are TGTGCCAGCAGCTTGACCGGGTTGGAGCAGTACTTC. It codes for CASSLTGLEQYF.

This clonotype was counted a single time. The chain couples TRBV29-1 to TRBJ2-4, with D maybe TRBD1 (6 bases). The J call may be mistaken, given a closer DNA end match to TRBJ2-5. Per germline, CDR1 SQVTM and CDR2 ANQGSEA. CDR3 length: 12 amino acids. The CDR3, as DNA: TGCAGCGTTCGACAGGATGTGGAGACCCAGTACTTC. Translating gives CSVRQDVETQYF.

The J gene is TRBJ2-3, the V gene TRBV7-9; no clear D gene. This CDR3 comprises 17 residues. V lost 3 bases and J lost 2, with 18 bases in between. In germline, CDR1 is SEHNR, CDR2 FQNEAQ (reference sequence). The CDR3 DNA follows: TGTGCCAGCAGCTTTTCGTCGGCAGGCCTTTACACAGATACGCAGTATTTT. Amino acid sequence: CASSFSSAGLYTDTQYF.

As concerns this clonotype: This may arise from a read error, as a much more abundant clone is one base away. The chain has TRBV20-1 and TRBJ2-1; TRBD2 aligns across 16 bases. The CDR3 spans 19 residues. Germline assignment: CDR1 DFQATT and CDR2 SNEGSKA (reference sequence). The CDR3 sequence is CSAPSTGTSGGAGYNKQFF. CDR3 nucleotide sequence: TGCAGTGCCCCGTCGACCGGGACTAGCGGGGGGGCCGGCTACAATAAGCAGTTCTTC.

Comment on this clonotype: A much larger clone lies a single base off, so this may be a read error. The rearrangement links TRBV29-1 to TRBJ2-1; TRBD1 might be the D (5 bases). With the DNA end fitting TRBJ2-7 better, the J assignment may be wrong. The CDR3 consists of 10 residues. Germline CDR1 reads SQVTM; CDR2 reads ANQGSEA. The CDR3 loop reads CSVADNEQYF. The DNA of the CDR3 is TGCAGCGTTGCGGACAATGAGCAGTACTTC.

The chain joins TRBV7-9 to TRBJ2-1, with TRBD1 matching over 9 bases. The V gene's germline CDR1 is SEHNR and CDR2 FQNEAQ (reference sequence). The CDR3 extends over 16 amino acids. V lost 1 base to trimming and J lost 6 bases; unmatched junction nucleotides: 7. CDR3 DNA sequence: TGTGCCAGCAGCTTAGTGGCAGGGACAGGGCGCAATGAGCAGTTCTTC. Translated, it gives CASSLVAGTGRNEQFF.

In its sample, this clonotype was seen many times. The chain carries TRBV27 and TRBJ2-6, with D perhaps TRBD1 (5 bases). V lost 7 bases and J 4 bases, leaving 8 bases between the germline ends. Per the germline V gene, CDR1 is MNHEY and CDR2 is SMNVEV (reference sequence). CDR3 size: 13 residues. The CDR3 spells CASTSGGANVLTF. As DNA, the CDR3 is TGTGCCAGCACCTCAGGGGGGGCCAACGTCCTGACTTTC.

This clonotype was seen ten or more times. The chain recombines TRBV7-9 with TRBJ2-5, with 9 bases lining up with TRBD1. After removal of 6 bases from V and 3 bases from J, the junction contained 14 bases not matched to a gene. This CDR3 contains 17 residues. Germline V gives CDR1 SEHNR, CDR2 FQNEAQ (reference sequence). CDR3 in DNA: TGTGCCAGCAGAAATCCCCCCACCGGGACAGGGAAAGAGACCCAGTACTTC. Its protein product is CASRNPPTGTGKETQYF. Together with reference TRBV7-9 and TRBJ2-5, the CDR3 gives the full variable domain: DTGVSQNPRHKITKRGQNVTFRCDPISEHNRLYWYRQTLGQGPEFLTYFQNEAQLEKSRLLSDRFSAERPKGSFSTLEIQRTEQGDSAMYLCASRNPPTGTGKETQYFGPGTRLLVL.

Many counts were recorded for this clonotype. The genes are TRBV7-2 and TRBJ1-5; D gene uncertain. Between the trimmed V and J ends, which lost 1 base and 4 bases, there was a span of 8 bases. CDR3 size: 14 residues. From germline, CDR1 is SGHTA and CDR2 FQGNSA. This CDR3 reads CASSLDGSNQPQHF. The CDR3 region has the DNA TGTGCCAGCAGCTTAGATGGCAGTAATCAGCCCCAGCATTTT.

The table lists this clonotype with a count of one. The chain uses TRBV12-3 or TRBV12-4 and TRBJ2-5, with 9 bases fitting TRBD2. CDR3 size: 16 residues. V shed 5 bases, J shed 4 bases, and the junction held 11 bases outside the gene matches. The CDR3 here is CASSQSGGSKRETQYF. CDR3 sequence (DNA): TGTGCCAGCAGTCAAAGCGGGGGGTCCAAGAGAGAGACCCAGTACTTC.

This clonotype was seen many times. This sequence joins TRBV7-2 and TRBJ2-1; weak D call: TRBD1 (5 bases). V lost 1 base and J 2 bases, leaving 15 bases between the germline ends. From germline, CDR1 is SGHTA and CDR2 FQGNSA. There are 17 residues in the CDR3. The CDR3 DNA is TGTGCCAGCAGCTTAGTACCCGACAGTCTAGCCTACAATGAGCAGTTCTTC. Residues: CASSLVPDSLAYNEQFF. Supplemented by reference TRBV7-2 and TRBJ2-1, the full variable domain reads GAGVSQSPSNKVTEKGKDVELRCDPISGHTALYWYRQSLGQGLEFLIYFQGNSAPDKSGLPSDRFSAERTGGSVSTLTIQRTQQEDSAVYLCASSLVPDSLAYNEQFFGPGTRLTVL.

This clonotype has ten or more counts. The J gene is TRBJ1-5, the V gene TRBV7-2; the D gene is possibly TRBD1 (6 bases). V shed 4 bases and J shed 6 bases, with 13 bases lying between them. Germline CDR1 reads SGHTA; CDR2 reads FQGNSA. CDR3 length: 14 residues. The CDR3 DNA is TGTGCCAGCAGCTACCCGGGGGCAGGTCAGCCCCAGCATTTT. Its translation: CASSYPGAGQPQHF.

This clonotype has only a few counts. This chain uses TRBV14 with TRBJ1-4; maybe TRBD1 (5 bases). Trimming shortened V by 5 bases and J by 8 bases, and 15 bases separated the two germline ends. CDR3 length: 14 residues. Germline values: CDR1 SGHDN, CDR2 FVKESK. The CDR3 bases are TGTGCCAGCAGCACGGCAGGGCTCGGAGAAAAACTGTTTTTT. This sequence encodes CASSTAGLGEKLFF.